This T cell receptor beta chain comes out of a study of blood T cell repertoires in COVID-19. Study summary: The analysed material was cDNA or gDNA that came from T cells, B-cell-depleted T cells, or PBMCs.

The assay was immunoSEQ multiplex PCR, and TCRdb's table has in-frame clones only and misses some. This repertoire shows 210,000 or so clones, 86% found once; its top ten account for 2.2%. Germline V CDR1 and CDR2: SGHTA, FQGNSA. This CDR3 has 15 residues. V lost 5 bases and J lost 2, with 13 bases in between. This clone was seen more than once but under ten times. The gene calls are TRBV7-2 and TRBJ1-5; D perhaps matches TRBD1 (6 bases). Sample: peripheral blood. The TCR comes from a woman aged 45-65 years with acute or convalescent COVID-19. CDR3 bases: TGTGCCAGCAGCCTGGAGGCAGGGGGCAATCAGCCCCAGCATTTT. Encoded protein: CASSLEAGGNQPQHF.